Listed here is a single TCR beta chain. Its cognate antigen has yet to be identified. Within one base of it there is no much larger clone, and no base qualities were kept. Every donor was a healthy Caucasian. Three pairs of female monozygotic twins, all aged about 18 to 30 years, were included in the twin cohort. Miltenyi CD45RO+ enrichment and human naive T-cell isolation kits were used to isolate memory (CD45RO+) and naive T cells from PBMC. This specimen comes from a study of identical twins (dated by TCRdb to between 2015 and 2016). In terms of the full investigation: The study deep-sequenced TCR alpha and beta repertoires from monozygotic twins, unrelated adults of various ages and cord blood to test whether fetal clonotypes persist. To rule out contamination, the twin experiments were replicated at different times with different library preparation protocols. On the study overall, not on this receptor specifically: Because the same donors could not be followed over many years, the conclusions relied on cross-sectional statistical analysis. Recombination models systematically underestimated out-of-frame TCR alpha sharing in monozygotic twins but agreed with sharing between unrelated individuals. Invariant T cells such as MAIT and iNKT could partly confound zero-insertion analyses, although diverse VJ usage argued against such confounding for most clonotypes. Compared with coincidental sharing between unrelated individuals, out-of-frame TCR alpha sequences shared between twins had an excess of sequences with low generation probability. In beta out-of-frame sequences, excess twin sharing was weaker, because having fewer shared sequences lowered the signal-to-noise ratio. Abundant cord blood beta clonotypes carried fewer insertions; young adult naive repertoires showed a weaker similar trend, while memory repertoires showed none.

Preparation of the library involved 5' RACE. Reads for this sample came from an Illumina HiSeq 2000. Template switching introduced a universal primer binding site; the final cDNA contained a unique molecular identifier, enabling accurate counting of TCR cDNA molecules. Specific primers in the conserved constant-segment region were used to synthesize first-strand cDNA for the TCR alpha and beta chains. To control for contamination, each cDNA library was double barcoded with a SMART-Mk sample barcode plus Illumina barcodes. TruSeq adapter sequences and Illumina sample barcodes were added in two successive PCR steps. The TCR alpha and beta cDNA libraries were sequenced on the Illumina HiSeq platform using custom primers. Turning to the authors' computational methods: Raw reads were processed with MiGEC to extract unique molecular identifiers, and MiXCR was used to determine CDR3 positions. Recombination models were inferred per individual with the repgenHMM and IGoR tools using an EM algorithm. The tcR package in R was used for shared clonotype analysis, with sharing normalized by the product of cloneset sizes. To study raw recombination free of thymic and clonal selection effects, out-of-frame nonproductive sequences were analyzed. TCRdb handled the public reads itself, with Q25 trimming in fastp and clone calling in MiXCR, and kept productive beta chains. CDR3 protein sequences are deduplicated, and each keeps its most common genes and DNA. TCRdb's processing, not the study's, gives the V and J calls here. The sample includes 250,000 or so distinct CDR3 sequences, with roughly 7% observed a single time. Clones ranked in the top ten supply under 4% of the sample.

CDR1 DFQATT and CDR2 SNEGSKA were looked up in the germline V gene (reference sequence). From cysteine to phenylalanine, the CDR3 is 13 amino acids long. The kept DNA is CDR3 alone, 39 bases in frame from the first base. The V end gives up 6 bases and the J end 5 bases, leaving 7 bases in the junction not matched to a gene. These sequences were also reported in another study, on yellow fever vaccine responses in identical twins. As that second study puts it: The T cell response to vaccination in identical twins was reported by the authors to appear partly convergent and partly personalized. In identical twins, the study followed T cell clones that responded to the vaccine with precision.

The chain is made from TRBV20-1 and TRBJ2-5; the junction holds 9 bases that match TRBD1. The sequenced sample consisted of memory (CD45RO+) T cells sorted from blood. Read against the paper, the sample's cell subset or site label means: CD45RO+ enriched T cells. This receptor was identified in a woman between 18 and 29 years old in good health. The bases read TGCAGTGCCCAACAGGGGGCCGACGAGACCCAGTACTTC. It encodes CSAQQGADETQYF.